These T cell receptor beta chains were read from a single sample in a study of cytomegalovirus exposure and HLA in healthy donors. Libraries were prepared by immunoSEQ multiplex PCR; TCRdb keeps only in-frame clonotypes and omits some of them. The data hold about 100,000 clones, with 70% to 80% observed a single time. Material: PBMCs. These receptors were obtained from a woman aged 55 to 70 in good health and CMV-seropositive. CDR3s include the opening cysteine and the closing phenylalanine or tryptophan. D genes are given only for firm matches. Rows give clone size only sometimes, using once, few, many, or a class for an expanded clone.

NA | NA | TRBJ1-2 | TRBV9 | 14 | CASSVDFSDYGYTF | TGTGCCAGCAGCGTAGACTTCTCGGACTATGGCTACACCTTC
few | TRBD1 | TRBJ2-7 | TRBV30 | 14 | CAWEGQGFTYEQYF | TGTGCCTGGGAGGGACAGGGGTTTACCTACGAGCAGTACTTC
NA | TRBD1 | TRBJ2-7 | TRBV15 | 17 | CATNQDLGQGTTYEQYF | TGTGCCACCAACCAGGATCTGGGACAGGGGACGACCTACGAGCAGTACTTC
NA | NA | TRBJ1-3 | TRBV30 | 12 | CAWSDDGYTIYF | TGTGCCTGGAGTGATGACGGGTACACCATATATTTT
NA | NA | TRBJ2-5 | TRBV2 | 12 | CASSSQGETQYF | TGTGCCAGCAGCTCACAGGGAGAGACCCAGTACTTC
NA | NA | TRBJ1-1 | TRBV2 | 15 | CASSAATGRGTEAFF | TGTGCCAGCAGTGCGGCGACAGGACGGGGCACTGAAGCTTTCTTT
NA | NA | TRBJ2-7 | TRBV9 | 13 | CASSVGNRYEQYF | TGTGCCAGCAGCGTAGGCAATCGGTACGAGCAGTACTTC
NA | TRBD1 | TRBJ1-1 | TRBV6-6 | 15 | CASSYETGLNTEAFF | TGTGCCAGCAGTTACGAGACAGGGCTGAACACTGAAGCTTTCTTT
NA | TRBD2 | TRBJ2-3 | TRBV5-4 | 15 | CASSLTSGRAGAQYF | TGTGCCAGCAGCTTAACTAGCGGGAGGGCGGGGGCGCAGTATTTT
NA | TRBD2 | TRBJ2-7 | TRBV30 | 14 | CACTLAGGSYEQYF | TGTGCCTGTACACTAGCGGGAGGTTCCTACGAGCAGTACTTC
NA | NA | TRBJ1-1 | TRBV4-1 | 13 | CASSQVANTEAFF | TGCGCCAGCAGCCAAGTGGCGAACACTGAAGCTTTCTTT
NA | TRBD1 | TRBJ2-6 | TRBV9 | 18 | CASSPRPGTGSGANVLTF | TGTGCCAGCAGCCCACGTCCCGGGACAGGGTCTGGGGCCAACGTCCTGACTTTC
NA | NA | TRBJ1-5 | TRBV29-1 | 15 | CSAKMGGTGNQPQHF | TGCAGCGCAAAGATGGGGGGGACCGGCAATCAGCCCCAGCATTTT
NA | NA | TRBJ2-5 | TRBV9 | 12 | CASSHIRGTQYF | TGTGCCAGCAGCCACATCCGCGGGACCCAGTACTTC
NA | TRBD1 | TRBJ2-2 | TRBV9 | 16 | CASSYTGGPNTGELFF | TGTGCCAGCAGCTATACAGGGGGACCGAACACCGGGGAGCTGTTTTTT
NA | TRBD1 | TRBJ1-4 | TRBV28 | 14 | CASLKRTGGEKLFF | TGTGCCAGCCTAAAAAGGACAGGGGGTGAAAAACTGTTTTTT
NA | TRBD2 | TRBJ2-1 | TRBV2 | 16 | CATRHPGLAASHVLFF | TGTGCCACCCGACACCCGGGACTAGCGGCGTCCCATGTGCTGTTCTTC
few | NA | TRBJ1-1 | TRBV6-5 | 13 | CASSYDLNTEAFF | TGTGCCAGCAGTTACGACTTGAACACTGAAGCTTTCTTT
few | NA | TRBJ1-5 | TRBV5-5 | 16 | CASSLVPGQANQPQHF | TGTGCCAGCAGCTTGGTTCCGGGACAAGCCAATCAGCCCCAGCATTTT
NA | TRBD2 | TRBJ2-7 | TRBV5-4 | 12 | CASSHTGTSSSF | TGTGCCAGCAGCCATACCGGGACTAGCTCCTCCTTC
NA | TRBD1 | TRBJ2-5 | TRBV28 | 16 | CASSVKDRGKVETQYF | TGTGCCAGCAGTGTCAAGGACAGGGGGAAGGTGGAGACCCAGTACTTC
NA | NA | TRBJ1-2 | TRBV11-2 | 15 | CASSLEPFRGSDYTF | TGTGCCAGCAGCTTAGAGCCTTTCCGGGGGTCGGACTACACCTTC
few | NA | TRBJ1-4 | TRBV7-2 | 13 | CASSTNRVEKLFF | TGTGCCAGCAGCACGAACAGGGTGGAAAAACTGTTTTTT
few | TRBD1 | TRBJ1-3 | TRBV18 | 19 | CASSVRDSGRLYSGNTIYF | TGTGCCAGCTCAGTCCGGGACAGCGGCCGTCTTTACTCTGGAAACACCATATATTTT
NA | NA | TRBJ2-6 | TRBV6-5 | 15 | CASQQQGSGANVLTF | TGTGCCAGCCAACAACAGGGTTCTGGGGCCAACGTCCTGACTTTC